The next 16 T cell receptor beta chains were all read from a single sample in a study of shared clonotypes between healthy human individuals. Terminally differentiated effector memory CD45RA+ cells were excluded by CCR7 positive selection of CD45RO-negative cells. Assay used: immunoSEQ multiplex PCR; TCRdb lists only in-frame clones, some missing. The repertoire holds 500,000 to 700,000 clones, with roughly 95% as singletons. The sample was naive CD8+ T cells sorted from blood. These receptors all stem from a woman in her 30s in good health.

The chain uses TRBV19 and TRBJ2-5; D is uncertain. The DNA end is a closer match to TRBJ2-7, so the J assignment may be wrong. The CDR3 runs 13 residues. CDR1 LNHDA and CDR2 SQIVND come from the germline V gene (reference sequence). CDR3 loop: CASSLAPGYEQYF. The DNA of the CDR3 is TGTGCCAGTAGTCTCGCTCCGGGCTACGAGCAGTACTTC.

For the CDR3, the DNA is TGTGCCACCAGTGGAGGGGGGGACGATCTTGAGCAGTTCTTC. Protein: CATSGGGDDLEQFF. The chain recombines TRBV15 with TRBJ2-1, with D possibly TRBD2 on 7 matching bases. This CDR3 has 14 amino acids. V lost 6 bases and J 9 bases, leaving 18 bases between the germline ends. Germline V gene lookup returns CDR1 LNHNV and CDR2 YYDKDF (reference sequence).

The gene calls are TRBV28 and TRBJ2-2, with 11 bases fitting TRBD2. CDR3 length: 17 amino acids. Trimming took 6 bases from V and 7 from J; bases not matched to a gene: 13. The germline CDR1 and CDR2 sequences are MDHEN and SYDVKM. CDR3 coding DNA: TGTGCCAGCAGCACCATAGCGGGAGGGCCCGGGGGCGGGGAGCTGTTTTTT. This encodes CASSTIAGGPGGGELFF.

The chain uses TRBV27 and TRBJ2-3; 8 bases are a match to TRBD2. The ends lost 0 bases at V and 4 bases at J; junction bases unmatched: 6. The CDR3 sequence is 16 residues long. From germline, CDR1 is MNHEY and CDR2 SMNVEV (reference sequence). The CDR3 coding sequence is TGTGCCAGCAGTTTATCGACGGGAGGGCCCCCAGATACGCAGTATTTT. It encodes CASSLSTGGPPDTQYF.

A remark on this clone: Other DNA sequences in this sample translate to the same CDR3. The chain combines TRBV9 with TRBJ1-5; D unclear. This CDR3 is built from 15 residues. Germline CDR1 and CDR2: SGDLS and YYNGEE. Trimming removed 0 bases from V and 1 base from J, with 8 bases in between. The CDR3 nucleotides are TGTGCCAGCAGCGTAGATGGGGTGAGCAATCAGCCCCAGCATTTT. It yields the protein CASSVDGVSNQPQHF.

About this clone itself: This sample includes further DNA sequences coding for the same CDR3. For the CDR3, the DNA is TGTGCCAGCAGCTTTCCGGGCACTGAAGCTTTCTTT. Residues: CASSFPGTEAFF. The chain employs TRBV7-9 and TRBJ1-1; no reliable D call. CDR3 length equals 12 residues. The germline V gene has CDR1 SEHNR and CDR2 FQNEAQ (reference sequence). The ends were cut back, 3 bases at V and 4 bases at J, with 6 bases in the middle.

The V and J genes are TRBV18 and TRBJ1-1; 7 nucleotides align to TRBD1. CDR1 and CDR2 (germline): KGHSH, LQKENI. The CDR3 runs to 13 residues. J was trimmed by 6 bases and V by 3 bases; bases with no gene match: 4. As DNA, the CDR3 is TGTGCCAGCTCACCGGGGACAGACCCTGAAGCTTTCTTT. Its translation: CASSPGTDPEAFF. The whole variable domain, filled in from reference TRBV18 and TRBJ1-1, reads NAGVMQNPRHLVRRRGQEARLRCSPMKGHSHVYWYRQLPEEGLKFMVYLQKENIIDESGMPKERFSAEFPKEGPSILRIQQVVRGDSAAYFCASSPGTDPEAFFGQGTRLTVV.

Regarding this clone: The junction shows a germline mismatch at one end, possibly a read error. The chain has TRBV19 and TRBJ2-1; D is undetermined. CDR1 and CDR2 from the germline V gene are LNHDA and SQIVND (reference sequence). The length of the CDR3 is 16 residues. The DNA for the CDR3 is TGTGCCACAACGCCGGCCCAAACGTCCTATTACATTGAGCAGTTCTTC. Protein product: CATTPAQTSYYIEQFF. Based on the CDR3 plus reference TRBV19 and TRBJ2-1, the full variable domain is DGGITQSPKYLFRKEGQNVTLSCEQNLNHDAMYWYRQDPGQGLRLIYYSQIVNDFQKGDIAEGYSVSREKKESFPLTVTSAQKNPTAFYLCATTPAQTSYYIEQFFGPGTRLTVL.

For the CDR3, the DNA is TGTGCCAGCAGCTTAGTCGGGGCGGGAGGTGGGACAGATACGCAGTATTTT. This translates into CASSLVGAGGGTDTQYF. The chain combines TRBV7-9 with TRBJ2-3; 8 bases agree with TRBD2. Germline CDR1 is SEHNR and CDR2 is FQNEAQ (reference sequence). The V gene end was trimmed by 1 base and the J gene end by 3 bases; junction bases not matched to a gene: 9. This CDR3 comprises 17 residues. Together with reference TRBV7-9 and TRBJ2-3, the CDR3 gives the full variable domain: DTGVSQNPRHKITKRGQNVTFRCDPISEHNRLYWYRQTLGQGPEFLTYFQNEAQLEKSRLLSDRFSAERPKGSFSTLEIQRTEQGDSAMYLCASSLVGAGGGTDTQYFGPGTRLTVL.

CDR3 protein: CASSFSGKYYEQYF. CDR3 sequence (DNA): TGTGCCAGCAGTTTCAGCGGGAAGTACTACGAGCAGTACTTC. This chain uses TRBV27 with TRBJ2-7; 7 bases are a match to TRBD2. V lost 3 bases, J lost 3 bases, and 5 bases stayed unmatched. The CDR3 runs 14 residues. Germline-derived CDR1 and CDR2 are MNHEY and SMNVEV (reference sequence).

The genes are TRBV11-2 and TRBJ2-7; TRBD1 or TRBD2 may be the D gene (5 bases each). Looked up from germline, CDR1 is SGHAT and CDR2 is FQNNGV. V lost 2 bases to trimming and J lost 1 base, with 15 bases between them. The CDR3 is 16 residues long. The CDR3 loop reads CASSLQGGPASYEQYF. CDR3 in DNA: TGTGCCAGCAGCTTACAGGGCGGGCCGGCATCCTACGAGCAGTACTTC.

The chain uses TRBV27 and TRBJ1-2; D possibly corresponds to TRBD1 (5 bases). The germline gives CDR1 MNHEY, CDR2 SMNVEV (reference sequence). This CDR3 region has 14 residues. V was cut by 5 bases and J by 2 bases, with 12 bases left in between. Here the CDR3 DNA reads TGTGCCAGCAGTCTATTGGGGGGGAACTATGGCTACACCTTC. It encodes CASSLLGGNYGYTF.

The chain's CDR3 is CASSSNVLAGVLSSTDTQYF. As DNA, the CDR3 is TGTGCCAGCAGTTCCAATGTATTAGCGGGAGTTCTCTCTAGCACAGATACGCAGTATTTT. This rearrangement joins TRBV28 to TRBJ2-3, with 9 bases that match TRBD2. CDR1 is MDHEN and CDR2 is SYDVKM in the germline V gene. The length of the CDR3 is 20 residues. V lost 4 bases, J lost 0 bases, and 17 bases stayed unmatched.

The chain recombines TRBV28 with TRBJ2-7; maybe TRBD2 (6 bases). The CDR3 totals 12 residues. Trimming stripped 4 bases from V and 9 bases from J, with 13 bases between. Per the germline V gene, CDR1 is MDHEN and CDR2 is SYDVKM. The CDR3 DNA is TGTGCCAGCAGTTCGGACCCCGGGGGGCAGTACTTC. Its protein is CASSSDPGGQYF. Full variable domain (remainder filled in from reference TRBV28 and TRBJ2-7): DVKVTQSSRYLVKRTGEKVFLECVQDMDHENMFWYRQDPGLGLRLIYFSYDVKMKEKGDIPEGYSVSREKKERFSLILESASTNQTSMYLCASSSDPGGQYFGPGTRLTVT.

J is TRBJ2-7 and V is TRBV28; TRBD2 aligns across 11 bases. The CDR3 is made up of 14 amino acids. Per the germline V gene, CDR1 is MDHEN and CDR2 is SYDVKM. V shed 5 bases, J shed 5 bases, and the junction held 5 bases outside the gene matches. The CDR3 nucleotides are TGTGCCAGCAGTGTACTAGCGGGAGAGGACGAGCAGTACTTC. This gives the protein CASSVLAGEDEQYF.

The chain carries TRBV10-2 and TRBJ1-1; 8 bases are a match to TRBD1. CDR3 length: 12 amino acids. With V trimmed by 10 bases and J by 7 bases, 8 bases remained unmatched. CDR1 WSHSY and CDR2 SAAADI come from the germline V gene. This chain's CDR3 is CATRTGQVEAFF. CDR3 bases: TGCGCCACGCGGACAGGGCAGGTTGAAGCTTTCTTT.